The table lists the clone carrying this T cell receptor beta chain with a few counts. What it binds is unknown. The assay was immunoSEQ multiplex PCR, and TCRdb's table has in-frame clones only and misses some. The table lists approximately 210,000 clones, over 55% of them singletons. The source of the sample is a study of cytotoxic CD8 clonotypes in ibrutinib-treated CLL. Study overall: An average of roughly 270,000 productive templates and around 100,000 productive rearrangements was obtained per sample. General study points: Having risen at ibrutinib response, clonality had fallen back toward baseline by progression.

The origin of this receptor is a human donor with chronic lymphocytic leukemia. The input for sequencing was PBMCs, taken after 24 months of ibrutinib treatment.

The CDR3 loop is CASSLVSGGAGELFF. CDR3 nucleotide sequence: TGTGCCAGCAGTTTGGTGTCAGGGGGCGCGGGGGAGCTGTTTTTT. J is TRBJ2-2 and V is TRBV27; 8 bases map to TRBD1. Germline-derived CDR1 and CDR2 are MNHEY and SMNVEV (reference sequence). The J segment lost 8 bases and the V segment lost 3 bases, leaving 8 bases of the junction unmatched. CDR3 length equals 15 residues.